Shown below are 5 T cell receptor beta chains from a single sample sequenced in a study of T cell repertoires in cytomegalovirus infection. TCRdb called the reads again in MiXCR, with one record for every CDR3 protein. The sample holds 680,000 or so distinct CDR3 sequences, 35% seen once. The sample consisted of PBMCs. These receptors all come from a human donor in good health (CMV status not recorded). Some clones in this sample may be carry-over from other donors' samples.

This sequence joins TRBV28 and TRBJ1-2; D ambiguous. Trimming removed 1 base from V and 2 bases from J, with 11 bases in between. CDR1 and CDR2 (germline): MDHEN, SYDVKM. The CDR3 is 15 amino acids. The CDR3 spells CASSLLPGTNYGYTF. The CDR3 DNA follows: TGTGCCAGCAGTTTATTACCGGGCACCAACTATGGCTACACCTTC.

The V gene is TRBV20-1, the J gene TRBJ1-3, with TRBD1 identical over 7 bases. Looked up from germline, CDR1 is DFQATT and CDR2 is SNEGSKA (reference sequence). The J segment lost 1 base and the V segment lost 6 bases, leaving 3 bases of the junction unmatched. The CDR3 has 13 residues. The CDR3 sequence is CSALTGSGNTIYF. DNA for the CDR3: TGCAGTGCCCTGACAGGGTCTGGAAACACCATATATTTT.

This clonotype was observed many times. The chain uses TRBV7-8 and TRBJ2-5; no reliable D call. Germline CDR1 and CDR2: SGHVS and FQNEAQ. V shed 5 bases and J shed 4 bases, with 14 bases lying between them. The CDR3 is 14 residues long. As DNA, the CDR3 is TGTGCCAGCAGCGAGAGTGGGATCCGAGAGACCCAGTACTTC. It translates to CASSESGIRETQYF.

The rearrangement links TRBV6-5 to TRBJ1-1; D perhaps matches TRBD1 (5 bases). Trimming stripped 1 base from V and 1 base from J, with 10 bases between. The CDR3 runs 15 residues. The germline gives CDR1 MNHEY, CDR2 SVGAGI. The CDR3 region is CASSYLGLKNTEAFF. For the CDR3, the DNA is TGTGCCAGCAGTTACTTGGGACTGAAGAACACTGAAGCTTTCTTT.

The rearrangement joins TRBV5-4 to TRBJ2-6; no firm D call. This CDR3 is 18 amino acids long. The germline V and J ends were trimmed by 3 bases and 0 bases, with 16 bases remaining between them. In germline, CDR1 is SGHNT, CDR2 YYREEE (reference sequence). The CDR3 nucleotides are TGTGCCAGCAGCTCCGGTTCAGCCTTAAGCTCTGGGGCCAACGTCCTGACTTTC. Amino acid sequence: CASSSGSALSSGANVLTF.